The clone carrying this T cell receptor beta chain was seen repeatedly, ten times or more. This specimen comes from a study of spatial heterogeneity in lung cancer. Every molecule of TCR cDNA had its own unique molecular identifier. TCRdb recomputed calls from the 5' RACE reads with MiXCR, one row per CDR3 protein. The sample records about 36,000 distinct CDR3 sequences, around 5.2% being singletons. The V gene lost 6 bases and the J gene lost 0 bases, with 14 bases spanning the gap. The germline gives CDR1 MNHEY, CDR2 SVGEGT. This CDR3 spans 16 amino acids. The time point was: sample taken at primary tumor resection. Tumor, nontumor lung or frozen PBMC supplied whole RNA, sequenced without sorting.

The sequence derives from a female donor with early-stage non-small cell lung cancer. The sequencing used PBMCs, collected at surgery. The chain employs TRBV6-2 or TRBV6-3 and TRBJ2-2, with D tentatively TRBD1 (6 bases). CDR3 sequence reads: CASSPQGRANTGELFF. CDR3 nucleotide sequence: TGTGCCAGCAGCCCCCAGGGGCGGGCGAACACCGGGGAGCTGTTTTTT.